The 25 T cell receptor beta chains reported below all come from one sample, sequenced in a study of early T cells in non-severe SARS-CoV-2 infection. TCRdb used MiXCR to reprocess the 5' RACE reads, holding one entry per CDR3 protein. The sample holds tens of thousands of distinct CDR3 sequences, more than 12% seen once. The sequencing here drew on whole blood, taken at baseline. These TCRs come from an adult who was a healthcare worker with PCR-confirmed SARS-CoV-2 infection or an uninfected control (not recorded which).

This clonotype was observed many times. The chain couples TRBV4-2 to TRBJ2-1, with 10 nucleotides matching TRBD2. This CDR3 is 15 amino acids long. The V segment lost 3 bases and the J segment 4 bases; nucleotides outside the gene matches: 3. Looked up from germline, CDR1 is LGHNA and CDR2 is YNFKEQ. CDR3 region: CASSQTSGRYNEQFF. For the CDR3, the DNA is TGTGCCAGCAGCCAGACTAGCGGGCGATACAATGAGCAGTTCTTC.

The gene calls are TRBV13 and TRBJ1-1; D may be TRBD1 (5 bases). The CDR3 is 12 residues long. Germline V gene sequence: CDR1 PRHDT, CDR2 FYEKMQ (reference sequence). The germline V and J ends were trimmed by 5 bases and 3 bases, with 7 bases remaining between them. CDR3 nucleotides: TGTGCCAGCAGCCCGGGGGACACTGAAGCTTTCTTT. Translation gives CASSPGDTEAFF.

DNA of the CDR3: TGTGCCAGTAGCCAGAGGGGGACTAGCGGTTACACCGGGGAGCTGTTTTTT. Translation gives CASSQRGTSGYTGELFF. V is TRBV19 and J is TRBJ2-2; 11 bases line up with TRBD2. This CDR3 is 17 amino acids long. Per germline, CDR1 LNHDA and CDR2 SQIVND (reference sequence). V shed 6 bases and J 3 bases; nucleotides not matched to a gene: 9.

The gene calls are TRBV29-1 and TRBJ1-1; D is possibly TRBD1 (5 bases). CDR1 is SQVTM, CDR2 ANQGSEA, per germline. The CDR3 runs to 12 residues. The V gene lost 8 bases and the J gene lost 7 bases, with 17 bases spanning the gap. The CDR3 DNA follows: TGCAGCTTCGGGGCGCACGTAGGTGAAGCTTTCTTT. It codes for CSFGAHVGEAFF.

This clonotype was counted at least ten times. The chain has TRBV5-1 and TRBJ1-1; 7 positions match TRBD1. There are 14 residues in the CDR3. The V gene end was trimmed by 0 bases and the J gene end by 4 bases; junction bases not matched to a gene: 3. Germline-derived CDR1 and CDR2 are SGHRS and YFSETQ. CDR3 loop: CASSLGDRVTEAFF. The DNA for the CDR3 is TGCGCCAGCAGCTTGGGTGACAGGGTCACTGAAGCTTTCTTT.

The chain uses TRBV4-2 and TRBJ2-2; no reliable D call. Germline V CDR1 and CDR2: LGHNA, YNFKEQ. The CDR3 is 14 residues long. Trimming stripped 3 bases from V and 7 bases from J, with 12 bases between. CDR3 amino acids: CASSQAHRGGELFF. The CDR3, as DNA: TGTGCCAGCAGCCAGGCGCATCGAGGCGGGGAGCTGTTTTTT.

In regard to this clonotype: As the CDR3 is not closed by the conserved phenylalanine or tryptophan, this likely results from a read error. The genes are TRBV5-1 and TRBJ2-5; D gene unclear. This CDR3 has 13 residues. Trimming shortened V by 4 bases and J by 1 base, and 8 bases separated the two germline ends. Per the germline V gene, CDR1 is SGHRS and CDR2 is YFSETQ. CDR3 residues: CASSGWGQETQYS. The CDR3 coding sequence is TGCGCCAGCAGCGGGTGGGGCCAAGAGACCCAGTACTCC.

This clonotype was counted a few times. V usage is TRBV28 and J usage is TRBJ1-6; 7 nucleotides line up with TRBD1. Looked up from germline, CDR1 is MDHEN and CDR2 is SYDVKM. V shed 6 bases and J 14 bases; nucleotides not matched to a gene: 10. The CDR3 contains 13 residues. CDR3 protein: CASRTGLRGTLHF. The CDR3 DNA sequence: TGTGCCAGCAGGACAGGGCTAAGGGGAACCCTCCACTTT.

This clonotype was counted only a few times. V gene TRBV28 combines with J gene TRBJ2-7; the D is unclear. Deletions cut 1 base from V and 2 bases from J, with 6 bases between. The CDR3 has 13 amino acids. Germline V lookup: CDR1 MDHEN, CDR2 SYDVKM. The CDR3: CASSLSGTYEQYF. CDR3 sequence (DNA): TGTGCCAGCAGTTTATCAGGAACCTACGAGCAGTACTTC.

At least ten counts were recorded for this clonotype. The chain joins TRBV15 to TRBJ1-2; no reliable D call. Trimming removed 4 bases from V and 5 bases from J, with 11 bases in between. CDR1 and CDR2 from the germline V gene are LNHNV and YYDKDF (reference sequence). CDR3 length: 13 residues. For the CDR3, the DNA is TGTGCCACCAGCAAACAAGCTCGTTATGGCTACACCTTC. Encoded protein: CATSKQARYGYTF.

This clonotype was recorded a few times. This sequence joins TRBV18 and TRBJ2-1; D may correspond to TRBD1 or TRBD2 (5 bases each). V lost 6 bases and J 7 bases, leaving 19 bases between the germline ends. CDR1 and CDR2 (germline): KGHSH, LQKENI. The CDR3 has 15 residues. The CDR3 DNA reads as TGTGCCAGCTCCCCTCGGGACCTCCCGACTAATGAGCAGTTCTTC. It is translated as CASSPRDLPTNEQFF.

The gene calls are TRBV28 and TRBJ1-2; no reliable D call. The V gene's germline CDR1 is MDHEN and CDR2 SYDVKM. This CDR3 comprises 13 residues. Trimming pared 6 bases from V and 4 bases from J, leaving 12 bases between. CDR3 protein: CASRHYESYGYTF. CDR3 DNA: TGTGCCAGCAGGCACTACGAAAGCTATGGCTACACCTTC.

This chain links TRBV29-1 with TRBJ2-1; the match to TRBD2 covers 13 bases. The CDR3 contains 21 residues. The germline V gene has CDR1 SQVTM and CDR2 ANQGSEA. The J segment lost 10 bases and the V segment lost 6 bases, leaving 30 bases of the junction unmatched. The CDR3 loop reads CSVPSRNRTFWTSGREGEQFF. CDR3 bases: TGCAGCGTCCCATCAAGGAATAGGACATTTTGGACTAGCGGGAGAGAGGGAGAGCAGTTCTTC.

This clonotype occurred many times. This chain connects TRBV28 to TRBJ2-1, with D perhaps TRBD2 (5 bases). The CDR3 is made up of 12 amino acids. From germline, CDR1 is MDHEN and CDR2 SYDVKM. V was pared by 0 bases and J by 9 bases, with 6 bases between. The CDR3 loop is CASSLWGAEQFF. The CDR3 coding sequence is TGTGCCAGCAGTTTATGGGGAGCTGAGCAGTTCTTC.

The sample holds many counts of this clonotype. The chain carries TRBV12-3 or TRBV12-4 and TRBJ1-1; the D gene is possibly TRBD1 (6 bases). Trimming left V 4 bases short and J 5 bases short, with 17 bases between. The length of the CDR3 is 15 residues. CDR3 DNA: TGTGCCAGCAGTTCCGGGATCGGGGGCGCGACTGAAGCTTTCTTT. Encoded protein: CASSSGIGGATEAFF.

This clonotype was seen repeatedly, ten times or more. The chain has TRBV3-1 and TRBJ2-6; D ambiguous. Looked up from germline, CDR1 is LGHDT and CDR2 is YNNKEL (reference sequence). V gave up 5 bases and J gave up 7 bases, with 9 bases separating them. The CDR3 length is 13 residues. The CDR3 nucleotides read TGTGCCAGCAGCTTTGACATCGCCAACGTCCTGACTTTC. Its translation: CASSFDIANVLTF. The full variable domain, with the rest looked up from reference TRBV3-1 and TRBJ2-6, is DTAVSQTPKYLVTQMGNDKSIKCEQNLGHDTMYWYKQDSKKFLKIMFSYNNKELIINETVPNRFSPKSPDKAHLNLHINSLELGDSAVYFCASSFDIANVLTFGAGSRLTVL.

This chain links TRBV18 with TRBJ1-6; no clear D gene. The CDR3 contains 14 residues. Per germline, CDR1 KGHSH and CDR2 LQKENI. With 1 base removed from V and 7 bases from J, the gap between germline ends came to 8 bases. CDR3 sequence (DNA): TGTGCCAGCTCACCACAGGGAAGGAATTCACCCCTCCACTTT. Translated: CASSPQGRNSPLHF. The full variable domain, completed using reference TRBV18 and TRBJ1-6, is NAGVMQNPRHLVRRRGQEARLRCSPMKGHSHVYWYRQLPEEGLKFMVYLQKENIIDESGMPKERFSAEFPKEGPSILRIQQVVRGDSAAYFCASSPQGRNSPLHFGNGTRLTVT.

This clonotype appeared a few times. In nucleotides, the CDR3 is TGTGCCAGCAGGGGGGCTTGGACTGAAGCTTTCTTT. Its protein product is CASRGAWTEAFF. The gene calls are TRBV27 and TRBJ1-1; D may be TRBD1 (6 bases). Germline loops: CDR1 MNHEY, CDR2 SMNVEV (reference sequence). V lost 6 bases, J lost 5 bases, and 10 bases lay in between. The CDR3 sequence is 12 residues long.

This clonotype was recorded a few times. The chain links TRBV7-2 to TRBJ1-4; no definite D call. CDR1 is SGHTA and CDR2 is FQGNSA in the germline V gene. The CDR3 is made up of 13 amino acids. Trimming stripped 7 bases from V and 3 bases from J, with 9 bases between. CDR3 sequence reads: CASTRLPNEKLFF. The CDR3 DNA follows: TGTGCCAGCACCCGGTTGCCTAATGAAAAACTGTTTTTT.

A few counts support this clonotype. The J gene is TRBJ2-5, the V gene TRBV20-1; TRBD2 aligns across 12 bases. The junction had 10 bases not matched to a gene; V was cut back by 4 bases and J by 7 bases. The CDR3 spans 15 residues. Germline loops: CDR1 DFQATT, CDR2 SNEGSKA (reference sequence). CDR3 nucleotides: TGCAGTGCTACCTACCCGACTAGCGGGAGTGGGACCCAGTACTTC. This gives the protein CSATYPTSGSGTQYF.

The chain couples TRBV7-2 to TRBJ2-1; 8 nucleotides match TRBD2. With 8 bases clipped from V and 0 bases from J, the junction kept 9 bases outside the gene matches. CDR3 size: 16 residues. Germline assignment: CDR1 SGHTA and CDR2 FQGNSA. The CDR3 loop is CASGKSGSSSYNEQFF. The DNA for the CDR3 is TGTGCCAGCGGAAAAAGCGGGAGTAGCTCCTACAATGAGCAGTTCTTC.

This sequence joins TRBV6-6 and TRBJ2-2; the D gene is possibly TRBD1 (6 bases). The CDR3 has 14 amino acids. Per the germline V gene, CDR1 is MNHNY and CDR2 is SVGAGI (reference sequence). The V gene lost 6 bases and the J gene lost 0 bases, with 8 bases spanning the gap. This CDR3 reads CASRQGTNTGELFF. The CDR3 nucleotides are TGTGCCAGCAGGCAGGGGACGAACACCGGGGAGCTGTTTTTT.

The V gene is TRBV12-3 or TRBV12-4, the J gene TRBJ1-6; 7 nucleotides align to TRBD1. The CDR3 runs to 15 residues. J lost 7 bases, V lost 5 bases, and 8 bases had no gene match. This CDR3 reads CASSPAGTENSPLHF. As DNA, the CDR3 is TGTGCCAGCAGTCCGGCCGGGACAGAGAATTCACCCCTCCACTTT.

On this clonotype: This may be a read error, as it is one base from a much larger clone. The chain employs TRBV4-1 and TRBJ2-7; D perhaps matches TRBD2 (6 bases). The length of the CDR3 is 17 residues. Trimming stripped 4 bases from V and 4 bases from J, with 23 bases between. From germline, CDR1 is MGHRA and CDR2 YSYEKL. Here the CDR3 DNA reads TGCGCCAGCAGCCCCGTGGAGAGTGGGACTGGGGAGTACGAGCAGTACTTC. Amino acid sequence: CASSPVESGTGEYEQYF.

At least ten counts were recorded for this clonotype. The chain carries TRBV19 and TRBJ2-7; D is undetermined. V was shortened by 6 bases and J by 3 bases, with 9 bases between the two germline ends. Germline loops: CDR1 LNHDA, CDR2 SQIVND (reference sequence). CDR3 length: 12 residues. CDR3 sequence: CASSGHGYEQYF. CDR3 bases: TGTGCCAGTAGCGGCCACGGCTACGAGCAGTACTTC.